This T cell receptor beta chain was documented in a study of OX40 agonist ivuxolimab in advanced cancers. CDR3 length equals 17 residues. J lost 7 bases, V lost 5 bases, and 12 bases had no gene match. Germline CDR1 reads LNHDA; CDR2 reads SQIVND (reference sequence). Findings and limits, study-wide: At 0.1 to 3.0 mg/kg, CD4+ and CD8+ blood T cells expanded clonally by week 6. On average, CD8+ T cells showed a greater number of expanded clones than CD4+.

Libraries were prepared by immunoSEQ multiplex PCR; TCRdb keeps only in-frame clonotypes and omits some of them. Of approximately 82,000 clones listed, approximately 87% are singletons. Of note for this clone: What it recognizes is unknown.

The chain uses TRBV19 and TRBJ1-6; 9 bases match TRBD1. This clonotype was sampled from an adult with an advanced solid tumor such as melanoma, head and neck, liver or kidney cancer. Here the sequenced sample was CD4+ or CD8+ T cells sorted from blood, taken in a trial of the OX40 agonist ivuxolimab. The DNA of the CDR3 is TGTGCCAGTAGTCCGAGATCACAGGGGGCTACAAATTCACCCCTCCACTTT. Translated: CASSPRSQGATNSPLHF.